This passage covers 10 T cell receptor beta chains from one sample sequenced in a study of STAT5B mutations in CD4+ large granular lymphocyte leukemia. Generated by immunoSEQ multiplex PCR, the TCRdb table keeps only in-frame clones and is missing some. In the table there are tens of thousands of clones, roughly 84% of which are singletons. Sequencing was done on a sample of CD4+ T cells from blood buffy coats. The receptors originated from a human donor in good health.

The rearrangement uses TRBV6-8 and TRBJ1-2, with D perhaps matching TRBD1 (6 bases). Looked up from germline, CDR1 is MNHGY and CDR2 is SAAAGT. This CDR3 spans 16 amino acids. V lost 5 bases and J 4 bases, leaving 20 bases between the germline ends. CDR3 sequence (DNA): TGTGCCAGCAGTAGGGGGGTACGCTCAAAGACCTATGGCTACACCTTC. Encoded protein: CASSRGVRSKTYGYTF.

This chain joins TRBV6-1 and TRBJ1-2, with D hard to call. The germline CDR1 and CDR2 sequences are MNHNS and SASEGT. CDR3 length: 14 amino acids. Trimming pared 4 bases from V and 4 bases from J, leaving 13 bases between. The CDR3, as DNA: TGTGCCAGCAGTGGCGCGGGAGGGTTCTATGGCTACACCTTC. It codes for CASSGAGGFYGYTF.

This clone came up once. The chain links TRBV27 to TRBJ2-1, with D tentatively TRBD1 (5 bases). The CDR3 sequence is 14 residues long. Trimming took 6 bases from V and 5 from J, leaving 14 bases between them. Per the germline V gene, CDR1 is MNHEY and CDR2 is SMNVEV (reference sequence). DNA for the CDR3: TGTGCCAGCAGAATCACAATGACAGACAATGAGCAGTTCTTC. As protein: CASRITMTDNEQFF.

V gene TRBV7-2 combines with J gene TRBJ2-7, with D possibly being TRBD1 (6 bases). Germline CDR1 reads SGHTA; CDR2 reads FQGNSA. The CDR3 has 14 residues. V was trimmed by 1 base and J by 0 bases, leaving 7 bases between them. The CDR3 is CASSLGQVSYEQYF. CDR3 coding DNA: TGTGCCAGCAGCTTAGGACAGGTCTCCTACGAGCAGTACTTC.

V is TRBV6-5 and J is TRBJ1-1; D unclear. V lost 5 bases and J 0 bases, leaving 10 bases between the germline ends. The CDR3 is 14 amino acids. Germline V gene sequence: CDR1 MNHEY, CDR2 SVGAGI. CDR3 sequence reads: CASSLNRLNTEAFF. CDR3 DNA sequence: TGTGCCAGCAGTCTCAACCGTTTGAACACTGAAGCTTTCTTT.

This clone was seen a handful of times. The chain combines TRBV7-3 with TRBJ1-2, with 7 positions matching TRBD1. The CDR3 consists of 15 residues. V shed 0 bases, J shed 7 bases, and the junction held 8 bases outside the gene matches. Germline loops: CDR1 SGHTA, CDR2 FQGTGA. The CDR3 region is CASSLTKGGGSGYTF. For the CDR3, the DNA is TGTGCCAGCAGCTTAACGAAAGGGGGCGGTTCTGGCTACACCTTC.

In DNA, the CDR3 is TGCGCCAGCAGCTTGGCCCCGAGGGCTATCGGGAACTCCTACAATGAGCAGTTCTTC. The encoded protein is CASSLAPRAIGNSYNEQFF. The genes are TRBV5-1 and TRBJ2-1; tentatively, D is TRBD2 (5 bases). Germline CDR1 reads SGHRS; CDR2 reads YFSETQ. CDR3 size: 19 residues. V was cut by 0 bases and J by 0 bases, with 19 bases left in between.

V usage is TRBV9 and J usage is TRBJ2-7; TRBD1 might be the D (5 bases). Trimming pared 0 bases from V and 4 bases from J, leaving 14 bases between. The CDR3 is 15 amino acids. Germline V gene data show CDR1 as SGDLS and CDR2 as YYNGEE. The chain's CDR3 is CASSVATGPLYEQYF. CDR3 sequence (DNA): TGTGCCAGCAGCGTAGCTACAGGACCCCTGTACGAGCAGTACTTC.

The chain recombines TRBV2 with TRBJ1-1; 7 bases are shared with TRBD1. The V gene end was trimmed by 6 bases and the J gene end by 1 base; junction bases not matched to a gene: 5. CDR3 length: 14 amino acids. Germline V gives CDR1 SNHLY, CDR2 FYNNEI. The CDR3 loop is CASRAGGTNTEAFF. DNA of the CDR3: TGTGCCAGCAGGGCAGGGGGGACGAACACTGAAGCTTTCTTT. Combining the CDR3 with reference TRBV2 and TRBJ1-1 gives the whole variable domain EPEVTQTPSHQVTQMGQEVILRCVPISNHLYFYWYRQILGQKVEFLVSFYNNEISEKSEIFDDQFSVERPDGSNFTLKIRSTKLEDSAMYFCASRAGGTNTEAFFGQGTRLTVV.

CDR3 region: CASRPEGRGTFNNEQFF. In nucleotides, the CDR3 is TGTGCAAGTCGCCCGGAGGGGCGGGGAACTTTTAACAATGAGCAGTTCTTC. V and J are TRBV12-2 and TRBJ2-1; the DNA was not used to check the table's D call, TRBD2. TRBV12-2 counts as a pseudogene. This CDR3 contains 17 residues.